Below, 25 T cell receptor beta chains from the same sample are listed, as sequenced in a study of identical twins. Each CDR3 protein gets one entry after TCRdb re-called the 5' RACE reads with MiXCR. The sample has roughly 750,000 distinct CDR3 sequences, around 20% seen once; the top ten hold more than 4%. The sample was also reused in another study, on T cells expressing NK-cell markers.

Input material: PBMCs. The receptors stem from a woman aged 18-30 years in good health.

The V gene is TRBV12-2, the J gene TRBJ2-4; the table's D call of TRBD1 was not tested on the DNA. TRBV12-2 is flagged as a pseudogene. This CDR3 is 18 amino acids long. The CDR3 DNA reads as TGTGCTCCCCTGCACGGGGCGGCCCTCAATCTAGCCAAAAACATTCAGTACTTC. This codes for CAPLHGAALNLAKNIQYF.

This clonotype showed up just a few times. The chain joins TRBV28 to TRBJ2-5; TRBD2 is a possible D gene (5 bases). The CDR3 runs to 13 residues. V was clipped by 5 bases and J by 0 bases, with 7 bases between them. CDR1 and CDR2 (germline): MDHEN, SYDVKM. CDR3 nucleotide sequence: TGTGCCAGCAGTCAGGACTACCAAGAGACCCAGTACTTC. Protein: CASSQDYQETQYF.

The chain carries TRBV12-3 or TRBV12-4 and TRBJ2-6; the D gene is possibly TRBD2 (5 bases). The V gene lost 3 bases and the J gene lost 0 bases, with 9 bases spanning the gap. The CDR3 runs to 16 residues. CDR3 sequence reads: CASSLPRGSGANVLTF. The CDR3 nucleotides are TGTGCCAGCAGTTTGCCCCGGGGCTCTGGGGCCAACGTCCTGACTTTC.

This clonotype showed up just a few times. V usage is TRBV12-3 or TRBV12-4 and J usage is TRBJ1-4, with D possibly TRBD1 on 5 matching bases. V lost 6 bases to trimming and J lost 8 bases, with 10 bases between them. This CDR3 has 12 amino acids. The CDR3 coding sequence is TGTGCCAGCAGCCGACACAGGGAAAAACTGTTTTTT. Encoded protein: CASSRHREKLFF.

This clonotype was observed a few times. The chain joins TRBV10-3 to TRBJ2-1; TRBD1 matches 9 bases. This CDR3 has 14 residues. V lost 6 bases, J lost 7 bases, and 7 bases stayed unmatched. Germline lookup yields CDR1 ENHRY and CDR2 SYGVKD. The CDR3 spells CAIRVTGGRNEQFF. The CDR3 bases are TGTGCCATCAGGGTGACAGGGGGACGTAATGAGCAGTTCTTC.

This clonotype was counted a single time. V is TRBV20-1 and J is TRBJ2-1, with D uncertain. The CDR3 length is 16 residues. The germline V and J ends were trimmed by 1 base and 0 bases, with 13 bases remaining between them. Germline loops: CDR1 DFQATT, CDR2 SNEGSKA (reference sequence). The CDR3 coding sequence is TGCAGTGCTAGAGCCCCGAGTCCGAGCTCCTACAATGAGCAGTTCTTC. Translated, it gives CSARAPSPSSYNEQFF.

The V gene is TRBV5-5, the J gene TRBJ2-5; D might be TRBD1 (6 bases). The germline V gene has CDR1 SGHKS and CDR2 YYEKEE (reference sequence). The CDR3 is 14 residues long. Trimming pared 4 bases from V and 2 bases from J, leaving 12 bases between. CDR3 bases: TGTGCCAGCAGCCACAGGGTGGGGCAAGAGACCCAGTACTTC. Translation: CASSHRVGQETQYF.

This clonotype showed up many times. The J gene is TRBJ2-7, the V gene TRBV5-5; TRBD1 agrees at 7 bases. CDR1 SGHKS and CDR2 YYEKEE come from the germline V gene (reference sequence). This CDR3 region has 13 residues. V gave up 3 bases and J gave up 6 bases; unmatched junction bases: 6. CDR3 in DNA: TGTGCCAGCAGCTCAGCAGACAGGGCCGAGCAGTACTTC. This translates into CASSSADRAEQYF. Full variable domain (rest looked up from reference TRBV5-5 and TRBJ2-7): DAGVTQSPTHLIKTRGQQVTLRCSPISGHKSVSWYQQVLGQGPQFIFQYYEKEERGRGNFPDRFSARQFPNYSSELNVNALLLGDSALYLCASSSADRAEQYFGPGTRLTVT.

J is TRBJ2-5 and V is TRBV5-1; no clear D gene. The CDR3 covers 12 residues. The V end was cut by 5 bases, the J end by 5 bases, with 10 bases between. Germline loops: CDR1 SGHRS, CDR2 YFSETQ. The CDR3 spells CASRIPPETQYF. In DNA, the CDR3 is TGCGCCAGCAGAATCCCACCGGAGACCCAGTACTTC.

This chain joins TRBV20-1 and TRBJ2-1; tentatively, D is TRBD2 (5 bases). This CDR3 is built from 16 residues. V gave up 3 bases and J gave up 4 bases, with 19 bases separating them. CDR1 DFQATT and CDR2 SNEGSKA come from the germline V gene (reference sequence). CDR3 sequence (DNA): TGCAGTGCTAGCTCCTCGAGTAGAGGGCCTTACAATGAGCAGTTCTTC. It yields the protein CSASSSSRGPYNEQFF.

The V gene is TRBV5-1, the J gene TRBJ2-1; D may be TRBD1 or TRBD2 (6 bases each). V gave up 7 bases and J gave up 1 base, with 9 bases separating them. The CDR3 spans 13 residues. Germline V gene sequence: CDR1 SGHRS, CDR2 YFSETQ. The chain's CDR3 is CASWGASYNEQFF. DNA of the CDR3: TGCGCCAGCTGGGGGGCGTCCTACAATGAGCAGTTCTTC.

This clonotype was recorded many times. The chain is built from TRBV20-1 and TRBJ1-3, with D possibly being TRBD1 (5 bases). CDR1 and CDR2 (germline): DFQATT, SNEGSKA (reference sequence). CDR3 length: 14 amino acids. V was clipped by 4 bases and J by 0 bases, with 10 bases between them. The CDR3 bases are TGCAGTGCTACTGGGGGGGGCTCTGGAAACACCATATATTTT. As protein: CSATGGGSGNTIYF.

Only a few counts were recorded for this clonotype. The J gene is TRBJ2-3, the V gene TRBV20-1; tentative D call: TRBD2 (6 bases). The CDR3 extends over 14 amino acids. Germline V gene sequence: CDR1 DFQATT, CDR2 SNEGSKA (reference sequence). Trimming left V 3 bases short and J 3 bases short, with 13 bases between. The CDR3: CSASLSGHTDTQYF. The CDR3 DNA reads TGCAGTGCTAGTCTGAGCGGGCATACAGATACGCAGTATTTT.

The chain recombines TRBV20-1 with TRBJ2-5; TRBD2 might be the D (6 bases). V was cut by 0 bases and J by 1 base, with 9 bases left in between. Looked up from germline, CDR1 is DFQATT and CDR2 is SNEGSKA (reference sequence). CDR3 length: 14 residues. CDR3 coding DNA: TGCAGTGCTAGAGAATCTAGCGCCCAAGAGACCCAGTACTTC. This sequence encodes CSARESSAQETQYF.

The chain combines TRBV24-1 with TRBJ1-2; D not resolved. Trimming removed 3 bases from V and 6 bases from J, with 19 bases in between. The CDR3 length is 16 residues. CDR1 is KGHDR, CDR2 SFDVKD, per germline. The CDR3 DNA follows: TGTGCCACCAGTGATGCTGGTGGGGAGTCGGCGCATGGCTACACCTTC. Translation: CATSDAGGESAHGYTF.

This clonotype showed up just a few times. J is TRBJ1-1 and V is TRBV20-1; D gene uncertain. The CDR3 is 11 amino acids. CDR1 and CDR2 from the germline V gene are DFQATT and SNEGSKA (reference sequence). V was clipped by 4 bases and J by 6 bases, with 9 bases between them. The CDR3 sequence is CSATFFPEAFF. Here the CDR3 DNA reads TGCAGTGCTACTTTCTTCCCTGAAGCTTTCTTT.

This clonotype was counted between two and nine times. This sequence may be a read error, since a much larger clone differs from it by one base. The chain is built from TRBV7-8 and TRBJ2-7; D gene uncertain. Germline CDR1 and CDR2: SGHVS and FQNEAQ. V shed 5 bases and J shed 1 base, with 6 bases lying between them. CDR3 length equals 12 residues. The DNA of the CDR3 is TGTGCCAGCAGCCGGGCATCCTACGAGCAGTACTTC. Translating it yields CASSRASYEQYF. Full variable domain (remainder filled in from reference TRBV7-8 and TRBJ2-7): GAGVSQSPRYKVAKRGQDVALRCDPISGHVSLFWYQQALGQGPEFLTYFQNEAQLDKSGLPSDRFFAERPEGSVSTLKIQRTQQEDSAVYLCASSRASYEQYFGPGTRLTVT.

The CDR3 region has the DNA TGTGCCAGCTCCCGAACGGGGCAAACCTATGATACGCAGTATTTT. Translated, it gives CASSRTGQTYDTQYF. The gene calls are TRBV7-9 and TRBJ2-3, with D perhaps matching TRBD1 or TRBD2 (5 bases each). V was cut by 8 bases and J by 6 bases, with 21 bases left in between. The CDR3 consists of 15 residues. Germline CDR1 is SEHNR and CDR2 is FQNEAQ (reference sequence).

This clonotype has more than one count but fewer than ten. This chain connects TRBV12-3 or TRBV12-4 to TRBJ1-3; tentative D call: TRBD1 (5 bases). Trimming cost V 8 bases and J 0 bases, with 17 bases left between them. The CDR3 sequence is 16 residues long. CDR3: CASSPGTLYSGNTIYF. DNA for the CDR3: TGTGCCAGCTCGCCAGGGACCTTATACTCTGGAAACACCATATATTTT.

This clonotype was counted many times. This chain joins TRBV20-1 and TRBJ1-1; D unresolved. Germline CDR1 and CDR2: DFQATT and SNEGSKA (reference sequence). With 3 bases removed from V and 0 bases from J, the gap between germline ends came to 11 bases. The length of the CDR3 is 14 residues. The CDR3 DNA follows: TGCAGTGCTAGGGTCCCAGCCTTGAACACTGAAGCTTTCTTT. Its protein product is CSARVPALNTEAFF.

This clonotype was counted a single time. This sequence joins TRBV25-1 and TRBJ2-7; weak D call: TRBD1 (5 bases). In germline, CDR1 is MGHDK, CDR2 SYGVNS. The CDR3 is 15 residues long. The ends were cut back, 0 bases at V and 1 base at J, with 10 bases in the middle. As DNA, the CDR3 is TGTGCCAGCAGTGAATATACGAAGGGGTCCTACGAGCAGTACTTC. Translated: CASSEYTKGSYEQYF.

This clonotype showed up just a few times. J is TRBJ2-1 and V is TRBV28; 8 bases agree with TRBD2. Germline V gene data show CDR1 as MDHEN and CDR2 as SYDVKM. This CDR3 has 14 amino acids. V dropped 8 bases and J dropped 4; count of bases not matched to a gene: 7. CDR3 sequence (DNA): TGTGCCAGCTCGGAACGGGAGGGATACAATGAGCAGTTCTTC. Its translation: CASSEREGYNEQFF.

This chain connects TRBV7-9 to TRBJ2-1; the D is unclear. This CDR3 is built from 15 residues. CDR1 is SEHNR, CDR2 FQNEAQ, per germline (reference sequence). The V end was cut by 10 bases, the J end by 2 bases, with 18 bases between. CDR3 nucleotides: TGTGCCATCCAGCCGGTCAGCTTCACCTACAATGAGCAGTTCTTC. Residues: CAIQPVSFTYNEQFF.

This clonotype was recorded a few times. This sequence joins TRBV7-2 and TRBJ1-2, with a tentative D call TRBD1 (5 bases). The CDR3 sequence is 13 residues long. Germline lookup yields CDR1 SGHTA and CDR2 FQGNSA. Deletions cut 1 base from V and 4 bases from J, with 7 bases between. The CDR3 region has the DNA TGTGCCAGCAGCTTAGGGGGACGCTATGGCTACACCTTC. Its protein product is CASSLGGRYGYTF.

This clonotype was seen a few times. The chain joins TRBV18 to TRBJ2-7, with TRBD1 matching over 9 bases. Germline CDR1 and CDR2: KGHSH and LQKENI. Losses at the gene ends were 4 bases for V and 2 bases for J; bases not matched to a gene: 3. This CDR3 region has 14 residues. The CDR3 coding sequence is TGTGCCAGCTCACACAGGGGGCCCCCCTACGAGCAGTACTTC. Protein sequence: CASSHRGPPYEQYF.